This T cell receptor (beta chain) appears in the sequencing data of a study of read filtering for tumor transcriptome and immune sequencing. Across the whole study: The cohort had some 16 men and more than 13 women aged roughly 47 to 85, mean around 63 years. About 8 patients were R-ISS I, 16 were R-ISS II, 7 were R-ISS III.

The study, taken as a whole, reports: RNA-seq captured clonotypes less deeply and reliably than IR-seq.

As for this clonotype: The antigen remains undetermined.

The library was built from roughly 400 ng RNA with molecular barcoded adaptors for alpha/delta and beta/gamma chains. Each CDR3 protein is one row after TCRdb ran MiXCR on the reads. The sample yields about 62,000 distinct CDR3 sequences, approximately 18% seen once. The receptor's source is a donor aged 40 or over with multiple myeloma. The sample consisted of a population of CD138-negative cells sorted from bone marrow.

CDR3 in amino acids: CSARDSGGRKNNYGYTF. The CDR3 DNA follows: TGCAGTGCTAGAGATAGCGGGGGGCGAAAGAATAACTATGGCTACACCTTC. The chain joins TRBV20-1 to TRBJ1-2, with D maybe TRBD1 (6 bases). Trimming cost V 0 bases and J 1 base, with 18 bases left between them. This CDR3 region has 17 residues. Germline V gene sequence: CDR1 DFQATT, CDR2 SNEGSKA (reference sequence).